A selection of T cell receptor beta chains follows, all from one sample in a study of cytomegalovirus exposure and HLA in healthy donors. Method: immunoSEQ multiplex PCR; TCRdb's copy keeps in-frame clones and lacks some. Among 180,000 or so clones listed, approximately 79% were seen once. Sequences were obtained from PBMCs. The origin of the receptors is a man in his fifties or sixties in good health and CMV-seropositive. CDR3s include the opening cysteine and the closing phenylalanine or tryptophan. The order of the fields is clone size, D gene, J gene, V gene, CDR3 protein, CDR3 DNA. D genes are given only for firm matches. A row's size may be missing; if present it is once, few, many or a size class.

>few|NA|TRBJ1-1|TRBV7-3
CASSPGAGRGNTEAFF
TGTGCCAGCAGCCCCGGGGCAGGGAGGGGAAACACTGAAGCTTTCTTT
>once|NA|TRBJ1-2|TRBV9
CASSVVSRGGNYGYTF
TGTGCCAGCAGCGTAGTGTCAAGGGGGGGGAACTATGGCTACACCTTC
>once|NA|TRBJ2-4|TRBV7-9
CASSRQGTNIQYF
TGTGCCAGCAGCCGGCAGGGTACAAACATTCAGTACTTC
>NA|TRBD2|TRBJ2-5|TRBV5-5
CASSLFSTAGGPRETQYF
TGTGCCAGCAGCTTGTTTTCGACGGCGGGGGGACCACGGGAGACCCAGTACTTC
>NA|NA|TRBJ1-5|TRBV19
CASSQTAYNQPQHF
TGTGCCAGTAGCCAGACAGCTTACAATCAGCCCCAGCATTTT
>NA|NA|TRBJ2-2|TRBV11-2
CASSPGQSTGELFF
TGTGCCAGCAGCCCCGGACAGAGCACCGGGGAGCTGTTTTTT
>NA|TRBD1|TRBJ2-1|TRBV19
CASSIGGTDNEQFF
TGTGCCAGTAGTATAGGGGGGACAGACAATGAGCAGTTCTTC
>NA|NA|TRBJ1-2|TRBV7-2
CASSSQRYGYTF
TGTGCCAGCAGCTCACAGAGATATGGCTACACCTTC
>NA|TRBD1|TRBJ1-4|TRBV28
CASSRPTGLGEKLFF
TGTGCCAGCAGTAGACCGACAGGGCTAGGTGAAAAACTGTTTTTT
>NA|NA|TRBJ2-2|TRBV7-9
CSSSLGLARSGELFF
TGTTCCAGCAGCTTAGGGCTAGCTCGATCCGGGGAGCTGTTTTTT
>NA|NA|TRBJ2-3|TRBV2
CASTSLDTQYF
TGTGCCAGTACAAGTTTAGATACGCAGTATTTT
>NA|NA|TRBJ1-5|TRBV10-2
CASSEWATGLTSNQPQHF
TGCGCCAGCAGTGAGTGGGCTACGGGACTCACTAGCAATCAGCCCCAGCATTTT
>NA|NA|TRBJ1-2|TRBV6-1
CASIRGSNGYTF
TGTGCCAGCATAAGGGGCTCTAATGGCTACACCTTC
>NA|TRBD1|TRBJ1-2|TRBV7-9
CASRSTGGLGYTF
TGTGCCAGCAGGTCCACAGGGGGACTTGGCTACACCTTC
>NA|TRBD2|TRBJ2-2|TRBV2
CASSERRGGLTGELFF
TGTGCCAGCAGTGAAAGGCGGGGGGGCCTAACCGGGGAGCTGTTTTTT
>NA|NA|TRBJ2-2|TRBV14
CASSHNFGQRNTGELFF
TGTGCCAGCAGCCACAACTTCGGACAGAGGAACACCGGGGAGCTGTTTTTT
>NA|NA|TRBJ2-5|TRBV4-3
CASSLQGYPEETQYF
TGCGCCAGCAGCCTCCAGGGCTACCCCGAAGAGACCCAGTACTTC
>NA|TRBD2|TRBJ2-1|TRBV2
CASGTSGGRSYNEQFF
TGTGCCAGCGGGACTAGCGGGGGCCGATCCTACAATGAGCAGTTCTTC
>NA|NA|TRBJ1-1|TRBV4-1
CASSQREGGTEAFF
TGCGCCAGCAGCCAGAGGGAAGGTGGAACTGAAGCTTTCTTT
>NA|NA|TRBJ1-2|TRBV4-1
CASSQDYQGIGYGYTF
TGCGCCAGCAGCCAAGATTATCAGGGGATAGGGTATGGCTACACCTTC
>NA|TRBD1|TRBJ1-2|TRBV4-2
CASSRGQGPNYGYTF
TGTGCCAGCAGCCGGGGACAGGGACCTAACTATGGCTACACCTTC
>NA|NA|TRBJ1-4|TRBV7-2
CASSLGVPLATNEKLFF
TGTGCCAGCAGCTTAGGAGTTCCACTTGCAACTAATGAAAAACTGTTTTTT
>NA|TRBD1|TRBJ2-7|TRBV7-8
CASSSDRGLVSEQYF
TGTGCCAGCAGCTCGGACAGGGGCCTAGTATCCGAGCAGTACTTC
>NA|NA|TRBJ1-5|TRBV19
CASSPLQVYQPQHF
TGTGCCAGTAGTCCCTTACAGGTTTATCAGCCCCAGCATTTT
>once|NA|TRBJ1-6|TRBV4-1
CASSRGNLVSNSPLHF
TGCGCCAGCAGCCGAGGGAATTTAGTGTCTAATTCACCCCTCCACTTT
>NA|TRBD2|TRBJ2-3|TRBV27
CASSPRRLAGVSTDTQYF
TGTGCCAGCAGCCCACGCCGACTAGCGGGGGTGAGCACAGATACGCAGTATTTT
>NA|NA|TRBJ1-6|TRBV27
CASTPKGASYNSPLHF
TGTGCCAGCACTCCCAAAGGGGCCTCCTATAATTCACCCCTCCACTTT
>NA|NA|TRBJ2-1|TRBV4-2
CASSQRGPDEQFF
TGTGCCAGCAGCCAGCGGGGGCCAGATGAGCAGTTCTTC